This TCR beta chain stems from a study of control samples from healthy donors and cancer patients. The data were produced by immunoSEQ multiplex PCR, yet TCRdb's version contains in-frame clones alone and is incomplete. The sample shows about 100,000 clones, 75% to 90% of them seen only once. This CDR3 comprises 16 residues. Per the germline V gene, CDR1 is LGHDT and CDR2 is YNNKEL (reference sequence). V lost 4 bases, J lost 10 bases, and 14 bases stayed unmatched. The TCR originated in a man aged 25-45 years in good health. Sequencing was carried out using blood. The gene calls are TRBV3-1 (or the pseudogene TRBV3-2) and TRBJ2-2; 8 bases are a match to TRBD2. The CDR3 nucleotides read TGTGCCAGCAGCCTGTACCGTAGCGGGGCAGGTTCGGAGCTGTTTTTT. Amino acids: CASSLYRSGAGSELFF.